These 2 T cell receptor beta chains came from one sample sequenced in a study of blood T cells in healthy people across ages. A sample-barcoded 5' primer and a J-beta primer mix were used in a second PCR of roughly 7 to 11 cycles. MiXCR, run by TCRdb on the 5' RACE reads, gives a single entry per CDR3 protein. Of about 680,000 distinct CDR3 sequences in the sample, around half are singletons; the top ten hold 30% to 40%. Sequenced: blood. These receptors were taken from a woman in her sixties or seventies in good health.

The chain employs TRBV7-2 and TRBJ2-7; 7 bases agree with TRBD1. The germline V gene has CDR1 SGHTA and CDR2 FQGNSA. Trimming took 8 bases from V and 5 from J; bases not matched to a gene: 12. This CDR3 comprises 14 residues. The CDR3 DNA reads TGTGCCAGCGGCCGGCGTAGGGGGCGGGACGAGCAGTACTTC. It specifies CASGRRRGRDEQYF.

Details on this clonotype: A much larger clonotype is one base distant, so this may be a read error. This sequence joins TRBV15 and TRBJ2-1; 8 bases agree with TRBD2. The CDR3 has 19 residues. The V gene end was trimmed by 0 bases and the J gene end by 13 bases; junction bases not matched to a gene: 23. The germline CDR1 and CDR2 sequences are LNHNV and YYDKDF (reference sequence). CDR3 amino acids: CATSRDSGPSGPPVETQFF. CDR3 nucleotides: TGTGCCACCAGCAGAGATTCGGGTCCTAGCGGGCCCCCGGTAGAGACCCAGTTCTTC. The variable domain in full, completed from reference TRBV15 and TRBJ2-1, reads DAMVIQNPRYQVTQFGKPVTLSCSQTLNHNVMYWYQQKSSQAPKLLFHYYDKDFNNEADTPDNFQSRRPNTSFCFLDIRSPGLGDTAMYLCATSRDSGPSGPPVETQFFGPGTRLTVL.